This T cell receptor (beta chain) appears in the sequencing data of a study of cytomegalovirus exposure and HLA in healthy donors. Overall study: Sequencing of 150 million to 200 million T cells in an earlier analysis found around 120 million unique TCR beta sequences. Clustering assigned 81% of the roughly 370 genotyped donors to the Caucasian-associated ancestry cluster. Study results and caveats: In vitro assays verified that a few CMV-associated chains recognized CMV antigens specifically. Clonal expansion, a later analysis showed, was greater in HLA-associated TCR beta chains than in equally common others.

CDR1 is SGHTA and CDR2 is FQGNSA in the germline V gene. This CDR3 contains 16 residues. V was clipped by 4 bases and J by 3 bases, with 15 bases between them. 13 Jbeta primers and 60 Vbeta primers were used for the PCR. The data were produced by immunoSEQ multiplex PCR, yet TCRdb's version contains in-frame clones alone and is incomplete. The sample includes more than 50,000 clones, approximately 71% seen only once; the top ten take around a quarter. About this clone itself: As yet, its antigen is unknown.

The J gene is TRBJ1-4, the V gene TRBV7-2; D gene ambiguous. This clonotype was sampled from a man aged 45-65 years in good health and CMV-seropositive. The sequenced sample was PBMCs. CDR3 protein: CASSSSQAGPNEKLFF. The CDR3 DNA reads TGTGCCAGCAGCTCCTCGCAAGCCGGTCCTAATGAAAAACTGTTTTTT.